This TCR beta chain derives from a study of T cells in Graves' hyperthyroidism and ophthalmopathy. Amplification of TCR beta CDR3 regions used RNA as the template. The HTBI set primed first-round TCR CDR3 RT-PCR. TCRdb recomputed calls from the multiplex PCR reads with MiXCR, one row per CDR3 protein. The profile shows approximately 610,000 distinct CDR3 sequences, over 12% of them singletons. The sample holds many counts of this clonotype. The antigen remains unidentified. Study-wide results and caveats: Before onset, ophthalmopathy was predicted by the model a median approximately 6.5 months earlier.

In making diagnoses, clinical symptoms, serum thyroxine and TRAb, thyroid ultrasound and orbital computed tomography were all used. Sequencing was carried out using blood. The clonotype originates from a woman aged 40 to 49 with Graves' ophthalmopathy.

The CDR3 DNA follows: TGTGCCAGCAGCTTAGCGCGGGCAGGGGGCGAGCAGTACTTC. This codes for CASSLARAGGEQYF. The rearrangement links TRBV7-2 to TRBJ2-7; TRBD1 matches 7 bases. Germline loops: CDR1 SGHTA, CDR2 FQGNSA. V shed 0 bases and J 6 bases; nucleotides not matched to a gene: 5. The CDR3 sequence is 14 residues long.